These 20 T cell receptor beta chains share one sample of origin, sequenced in a study of Ad26.COV2.S vaccination and SARS-CoV-2 variants. Using immunoSEQ multiplex PCR, the repertoire was profiled, and TCRdb retains in-frame clones only, with some absent. This table has about 350,000 clones, about 91% appearing once. Sequences were derived from peripheral blood, sampled after recovery from COVID-19. The origin of the receptors is a human donor who had recovered from COVID-19.

The CDR3 DNA reads as TGTGCCAGCAGAGAAGGGGCTAGCACAGATACGCAGTATTTT. Translation gives CASREGASTDTQYF. This chain connects TRBV11-3 to TRBJ2-3, with D possibly being TRBD1 (5 bases). This CDR3 is built from 14 residues. Germline CDR1 and CDR2: SGHNT and YENEEA. The V end lost 6 bases, the J end lost 0 bases, and 10 bases lay between the germline ends.

V gene TRBV2 combines with J gene TRBJ1-5; maybe TRBD1 (5 bases). CDR1 SNHLY and CDR2 FYNNEI come from the germline V gene. The CDR3 consists of 13 residues. Trimming pared 3 bases from V and 9 bases from J, leaving 12 bases between. The CDR3 protein is CASSDWGRRPQHF. The CDR3 coding sequence is TGTGCCAGCAGTGATTGGGGCAGACGGCCCCAGCATTTT.

This clone has just one count. In DNA, the CDR3 is TGTGCCAGCAGCTGGGGCGTAGCGGGGGGACCCTACAATGAGCAGTTCTTC. Translating it yields CASSWGVAGGPYNEQFF. The rearrangement joins TRBV5-8 to TRBJ2-1, with 10 bases identical to TRBD2. CDR3 length: 17 residues. Germline V lookup: CDR1 SGHTS, CDR2 YDEGEE. J gave up 2 bases and V 3 bases, and 8 bases lay outside the gene matches.

The chain has TRBV5-8 and TRBJ2-4; 7 bases align to TRBD2. The CDR3 covers 15 residues. Germline assignment: CDR1 SGHTS and CDR2 YDEGEE. J lost 5 bases, V lost 0 bases, and 5 bases had no gene match. CDR3 in DNA: TGTGCCAGCAGCTTGGTGGAGACTAGCCAAAACATTCAGTACTTC. Its protein product is CASSLVETSQNIQYF.

The chain combines TRBV18 with TRBJ2-3; D unclear. Germline loops: CDR1 KGHSH, CDR2 LQKENI. V was trimmed by 0 bases and J by 4 bases, leaving 11 bases between them. The CDR3 runs 15 residues. CDR3 sequence reads: CASSPPGILSDTQYF. The CDR3 DNA reads TGTGCCAGCTCACCACCGGGCATTCTATCAGATACGCAGTATTTT.

The gene calls are TRBV2 and TRBJ1-6; weak D call: TRBD1 (6 bases). CDR3 size: 15 residues. The ends were cut back, 4 bases at V and 11 bases at J, with 18 bases in the middle. Germline CDR1 SNHLY, CDR2 FYNNEI. Here the CDR3 DNA reads TGTGCCAGCAGTGTCGCGGACGTGGACAGTCCACCCCTCCACTTT. This translates into CASSVADVDSPPLHF.

The rearrangement joins TRBV5-4 to TRBJ1-1, with 7 bases that match TRBD1. From germline, CDR1 is SGHNT and CDR2 YYREEE (reference sequence). The J segment lost 7 bases and the V segment lost 2 bases, leaving 5 bases of the junction unmatched. The CDR3 runs to 13 residues. This CDR3 is CASSLRGQFEAFF. The CDR3 nucleotides are TGTGCCAGCAGCTTAAGGGGGCAGTTTGAAGCTTTCTTT.

The chain uses TRBV7-2 and TRBJ1-2, with 8 bases that match TRBD1. The CDR3 length is 14 residues. Germline assignment: CDR1 SGHTA and CDR2 FQGNSA. The V segment lost 5 bases and the J segment 0 bases; nucleotides outside the gene matches: 2. This CDR3 is CASSRDRTNYGYTF. The DNA for the CDR3 is TGTGCCAGCAGCCGGGACAGGACTAACTATGGCTACACCTTC.

The chain employs TRBV5-6 and TRBJ2-7, with unresolved D. CDR1 is SGHDT and CDR2 is YYEEEE in the germline V gene. V dropped 1 base and J dropped 3 bases, with 11 bases sitting between them. This CDR3 region has 14 residues. The CDR3 DNA reads TGTGCCAGCAGCTTGCGGCAGAGATTCTACGAGCAGTACTTC. This encodes CASSLRQRFYEQYF.

V usage is TRBV7-9 and J usage is TRBJ2-7; D is perhaps TRBD1 (5 bases). The CDR3 sequence is 17 residues long. V shed 4 bases and J shed 3 bases, with 22 bases lying between them. Per the germline V gene, CDR1 is SEHNR and CDR2 is FQNEAQ (reference sequence). The CDR3 is CASSSIGARKRDYEQYF. CDR3 DNA: TGTGCCAGCAGCTCAATTGGGGCCCGAAAAAGGGACTACGAGCAGTACTTC.

This clone has just one count. This chain joins TRBV29-1 and TRBJ1-4; weak D call: TRBD1 (6 bases). Per germline, CDR1 SQVTM and CDR2 ANQGSEA. The ends were cut back, 1 base at V and 17 bases at J, with 20 bases in the middle. The CDR3 has 13 residues. CDR3 sequence: CSVEGPGGEEIFF. In DNA form, the CDR3 reads TGCAGCGTTGAAGGGCCCGGGGGCGAGGAAATATTTTTT.

This chain connects TRBV6-6 to TRBJ2-1; weak D call: TRBD1 (5 bases). V lost 3 bases to trimming and J lost 5 bases, with 8 bases between them. The CDR3 sequence is 13 residues long. CDR1 and CDR2 from the germline V gene are MNHNY and SVGAGI (reference sequence). The CDR3 sequence: CASSYVRDNEQFF. The CDR3 DNA is TGTGCCAGCAGTTATGTCAGGGACAATGAGCAGTTCTTC.

The chain carries TRBV7-6 and TRBJ1-2; D is possibly TRBD1 (6 bases). The germline CDR1 and CDR2 sequences are SGHVS and FNYEAQ. This CDR3 has 16 amino acids. Trimming left V 2 bases short and J 1 base short, with 14 bases between. The CDR3 coding sequence is TGTGCCAGCAGCTTAACGGGGGCCGGTGATAACTATGGCTACACCTTC. This sequence encodes CASSLTGAGDNYGYTF.

The CDR3 bases are TGTGCCAGTAGTCCCCAAGAACTAGCGGGGGGGCTGTACGAGCAGTACTTC. This sequence encodes CASSPQELAGGLYEQYF. The rearrangement links TRBV19 to TRBJ2-7; 13 nucleotides match TRBD2. V lost 5 bases to trimming and J lost 4 bases; unmatched junction nucleotides: 11. Germline-derived CDR1 and CDR2 are LNHDA and SQIVND (reference sequence). The CDR3 is 17 residues long. The complete variable domain, with remaining parts taken from reference TRBV19 and TRBJ2-7, reads DGGITQSPKYLFRKEGQNVTLSCEQNLNHDAMYWYRQDPGQGLRLIYYSQIVNDFQKGDIAEGYSVSREKKESFPLTVTSAQKNPTAFYLCASSPQELAGGLYEQYFGPGTRLTVT.

Only a few counts were recorded for this clone. CDR3 in amino acids: CASSLQGGTEAFF. The CDR3 DNA reads as TGTGCCAGTAGTTTACAGGGTGGCACTGAAGCTTTCTTT. V and J are TRBV19 and TRBJ1-1; perhaps TRBD1 as D (6 bases). There are 13 residues in the CDR3. CDR1 is LNHDA and CDR2 is SQIVND in the germline V gene (reference sequence). Trimming shortened V by 5 bases and J by 4 bases, and 11 bases separated the two germline ends.

The chain has TRBV9 and TRBJ1-6; D is unclear. The V gene lost 4 bases and the J gene lost 7 bases, with 15 bases spanning the gap. From germline, CDR1 is SGDLS and CDR2 YYNGEE. The CDR3 length is 15 residues. In DNA form, the CDR3 reads TGTGCCAGCAGCCCCGGTGGAGGGAGCAATTCACCCCTCCACTTT. This codes for CASSPGGGSNSPLHF.

V usage is TRBV19 and J usage is TRBJ1-4, with D uncertain. Trimming stripped 6 bases from V and 5 bases from J, with 10 bases between. Germline V lookup: CDR1 LNHDA, CDR2 SQIVND (reference sequence). The CDR3 loop spans 13 amino acids. The CDR3 loop is CASSRPPNEKLFF. The DNA for the CDR3 is TGTGCCAGTAGCAGGCCTCCGAATGAAAAACTGTTTTTT.

The chain uses TRBV19 and TRBJ2-7, with 8 bases aligning to TRBD1. J was trimmed by 3 bases and V by 6 bases; bases with no gene match: 7. CDR1 LNHDA and CDR2 SQIVND come from the germline V gene (reference sequence). The CDR3 spans 14 residues. The CDR3 DNA is TGTGCCAGTAGACCCCGGGGACAGGACTACGAGCAGTACTTC. Translated, it gives CASRPRGQDYEQYF.

The chain carries TRBV10-2 and TRBJ2-7; 8 bases match TRBD2. CDR1 and CDR2 from the germline V gene are WSHSY and SAAADI. The CDR3 runs 15 residues. Trimming at V came to 2 bases and at J to 4 bases, leaving 7 bases not matched to a gene. The CDR3 reads CASSEERGGIYEQYF. CDR3 nucleotides: TGCGCCAGCAGTGAGGAACGGGGGGGCATATACGAGCAGTACTTC.

This chain joins TRBV11-2 and TRBJ1-6; a possible D gene is TRBD1 (6 bases). V lost 3 bases, J lost 8 bases, and 17 bases lay in between. CDR1 SGHAT and CDR2 FQNNGV come from the germline V gene. The CDR3 runs to 16 residues. The CDR3 region has the DNA TGTGCCAGCAGCTTGAGTCCCAGGGGAATCGATTCACCCCTCCACTTT. Amino acid sequence: CASSLSPRGIDSPLHF.